A single sample gave rise to the 21 T cell receptor beta chains below, sequenced in a study of immune heterogeneity within non-small cell lung tumors. Genomic DNA extracted from bulk tumor tissue served as template. A total of about 0.6 ug was used per sample. Surgical sampling yielded several biopsies per primary tumor (spaced far apart). Untreated, newly diagnosed non-small cell lung cancer patients underwent curative surgery. Multiplex PCR was performed with 32 V and 13 J primers, and it amplified TCR beta CDR3. TCRdb analysed the multiplex PCR reads with MiXCR anew, one entry per CDR3 protein. The sample lists over 20,000 distinct CDR3 sequences, roughly 30% occurring once. Source material: lung tumor tissue. All receptors derive from a man aged 35 to 55 with non-small cell lung cancer.

The rearrangement uses TRBV11-3 and TRBJ2-3; 8 positions agree with TRBD2. The length of the CDR3 is 15 residues. Germline CDR1 reads SGHNT; CDR2 reads YENEEA. V lost 5 bases, J lost 0 bases, and 4 bases stayed unmatched. The CDR3 sequence: CASSVSSGSTDTQYF. The DNA of the CDR3 is TGTGCCAGCAGCGTCTCTAGCGGGAGCACAGATACGCAGTATTTT. Looking up the rest from reference TRBV11-3 and TRBJ2-3 gives the full variable domain: EAGVVQSPRYKIIEKKQPVAFWCNPISGHNTLYWYLQNLGQGPELLIRYENEEAVDDSQLPKDRFSAERLKGVDSTLKIQPAELGDSAVYLCASSVSSGSTDTQYFGPGTRLTVL.

Concerning this clonotype: Given a much more abundant clone one base away, this may be a read error. The rearrangement links TRBV7-3 to TRBJ1-2, with D possibly TRBD1 on 5 matching bases. The germline gives CDR1 SGHTA, CDR2 FQGTGA. This CDR3 region has 15 residues. For the CDR3, the DNA is TGTGCCAGAAGCTTAACGGGACCTCTCTCCTATGGCTACACCTTC. Protein: CARSLTGPLSYGYTF.

As to this clonotype: With a much larger clone just one base away, this may be a read error. The genes are TRBV5-1 and TRBJ2-7; D possibly corresponds to TRBD1 (5 bases). CDR1 SGHRS and CDR2 YFSETQ come from the germline V gene. V lost 5 bases and J 4 bases, leaving 10 bases between the germline ends. The CDR3 contains 12 residues. CDR3 residues: CASSFKGYEQYF. In nucleotides, the CDR3 is TGCGCCAGCAGTTTCAAGGGGTACGAGCAGTACTTC.

This clonotype was observed many times. V is TRBV20-1 and J is TRBJ1-1, with 8 bases fitting TRBD1. Germline CDR1 is DFQATT and CDR2 is SNEGSKA (reference sequence). Trimming took 4 bases from V and 1 from J; bases not matched to a gene: 5. This CDR3 region has 14 residues. CDR3 loop: CSATRTGRNTEAFF. The CDR3 DNA sequence: TGCAGTGCTACAAGGACAGGGAGGAACACTGAAGCTTTCTTT.

About this clonotype itself: A much larger clone differs from this one at a single base, so this may be a read error. V and J are TRBV27 and TRBJ2-3; D call uncertain. This CDR3 has 17 residues. The germline gives CDR1 MNHEY, CDR2 SMNVEV (reference sequence). The V gene lost 6 bases and the J gene lost 2 bases, with 21 bases spanning the gap. The chain's CDR3 is CASSSSASQRITDTQYF. Here the CDR3 DNA reads TGTGCCAGCAGCTCCTCGGCCTCCCAACGGATCACAGATACGCAGTATTTT.

For this clonotype: This sequence may be a read error, since a much larger clone differs from it by one base. V usage is TRBV5-1 and J usage is TRBJ1-2; D not resolved. CDR3 length: 12 residues. Germline V CDR1 and CDR2: SGHRS, YFSETQ. The CDR3 loop reads CANSERNYGYTF. Written as DNA, the CDR3 is TGCGCCAACAGCGAACGGAACTATGGCTACACCTTC.

This clonotype was observed many times. The gene calls are TRBV4-3 and TRBJ2-3; TRBD1 is a possible D gene (6 bases). CDR3 size: 17 residues. V lost 1 base and J 1 base, leaving 15 bases between the germline ends. CDR1 LGHNA and CDR2 YSLEER come from the germline V gene. The CDR3 coding sequence is TGCGCCAGCAGCCAAGTACATACAGGGTCAGGCACAGATACGCAGTATTTT. It translates to CASSQVHTGSGTDTQYF.

This clonotype was detected a few times. This clone may be a read error of a much larger clone one base away. DNA of the CDR3: TGTGCCAACAGCACACCCGACGGCTATGGCTACACCTTC. Protein: CANSTPDGYGYTF. This chain uses TRBV11-2 with TRBJ1-2, with D hard to call. The CDR3 length is 13 residues. The germline V gene encodes CDR1 SGHAT and CDR2 FQNNGV.

This clonotype is labeled medium-sized. V usage is TRBV20-1 and J usage is TRBJ1-1; maybe TRBD1 (6 bases). CDR3 length equals 12 residues. Germline V gene sequence: CDR1 DFQATT, CDR2 SNEGSKA (reference sequence). Trimming shortened V by 3 bases and J by 1 base, and 6 bases separated the two germline ends. CDR3 sequence reads: CSARTGNTEAFF. CDR3 coding DNA: TGCAGTGCTAGGACAGGGAACACTGAAGCTTTCTTT.

The rearrangement joins TRBV30 to TRBJ2-1; no clear D gene. The V end lost 0 bases, the J end lost 9 bases, and 12 bases lay between the germline ends. There are 13 residues in the CDR3. Germline CDR1 GTSNPN, CDR2 SVGIG (reference sequence). The CDR3 region is CAWSVRFGTEQFF. The CDR3 region has the DNA TGTGCCTGGAGTGTACGGTTTGGAACTGAGCAGTTCTTC.

On this clonotype itself: An end of the junction does not agree with germline; a read error may underlie this. This chain connects TRBV30 to TRBJ2-3, with D unclear. The CDR3 consists of 14 residues. Germline V gene sequence: CDR1 GTSNPN, CDR2 SVGIG (reference sequence). CDR3 nucleotides: TGCGCTTTGGGTGCGTCTCAAGGAACAGAAACGCAGTATTTT. Its protein is CALGASQGTETQYF.

This clonotype was found many times. The CDR3: CASSAGTSGYEQYF. The DNA of the CDR3 is TGCGCCAGCAGCGCCGGGACTAGCGGCTACGAGCAGTACTTC. The chain uses TRBV5-1 and TRBJ2-7; 11 nucleotides match TRBD2. V dropped 4 bases and J dropped 3; count of bases not matched to a gene: 3. CDR1 and CDR2 from the germline V gene are SGHRS and YFSETQ. The CDR3 has 14 residues.

The chain has TRBV18 and TRBJ2-1; 8 nucleotides line up with TRBD2. The V gene end was trimmed by 2 bases and the J gene end by 2 bases; junction bases not matched to a gene: 8. Germline-derived CDR1 and CDR2 are KGHSH and LQKENI. There are 17 residues in the CDR3. The CDR3 DNA is TGTGCCAGCTCACCAGTAGCGGGGAGGGCGGCCTACAATGAGCAGTTCTTC. Translated: CASSPVAGRAAYNEQFF.

This clonotype came up many times. The genes are TRBV6-2 or TRBV6-3 and TRBJ1-2, with no clear D. The germline CDR1 and CDR2 sequences are MNHEY and SVGEGT. The germline V and J ends were trimmed by 4 bases and 2 bases, with 14 bases remaining between them. There are 15 residues in the CDR3. CDR3 bases: TGTGCCAGCAGTTCTCCCCGGGGAGGGAACTATGGCTACACCTTC. Translating it yields CASSSPRGGNYGYTF.

Of note for this clonotype: Its ends do not fully match the called genes, so a read error is possible. This rearrangement joins TRBV6-1 to TRBJ1-6; D remains ambiguous. This CDR3 region has 11 residues. CDR1 is MNHNS and CDR2 is SASEGT in the germline V gene. CDR3 bases: TGTGCCAGCAGTGAAGGTTCACCCCTCAACTTT. Its translation is CASSEGSPLNF.

The chain combines TRBV6-5 with TRBJ2-7; 7 positions agree with TRBD2. The CDR3 has 13 residues. Germline CDR1 is MNHEY and CDR2 is SVGAGI. The V gene end was trimmed by 3 bases and the J gene end by 7 bases; junction bases not matched to a gene: 6. In nucleotides, the CDR3 is TGTGCCAGCAGTTATGGGGGGGGGAGGGAGCAGTACTTC. As protein: CASSYGGGREQYF.

This clonotype appeared a few times. The chain couples TRBV4-3 to TRBJ2-2; tentatively, D is TRBD1 or TRBD2 (6 bases each). CDR1 is LGHNA, CDR2 YSLEER, per germline. CDR3 size: 16 residues. Trimming shortened V by 2 bases and J by 5 bases, and 15 bases separated the two germline ends. The CDR3 DNA reads as TGCGCCAGCAGCCAACCTTCGGGGGCCAGGACCGGGGAGCTGTTTTTT. Translating gives CASSQPSGARTGELFF.

This clonotype is labeled as medium-sized. The chain combines TRBV6-2 or TRBV6-3 with TRBJ1-5; 10 bases are a match to TRBD1. Germline assignment: CDR1 MNHEY and CDR2 SVGEGT. The CDR3 runs 16 residues. With 3 bases clipped from V and 6 bases from J, the junction kept 8 bases outside the gene matches. CDR3 DNA: TGTGCCAGCAGTTATGTTCTTGACAGGGGGCTTCAGCCCCAGCATTTT. Its translation: CASSYVLDRGLQPQHF.

This chain links TRBV10-3 with TRBJ2-2; 7 nucleotides agree with TRBD2. The CDR3 loop spans 14 amino acids. The germline CDR1 and CDR2 sequences are ENHRY and SYGVKD. Trimming removed 10 bases from V and 1 base from J; junction bases left unmatched: 6. CDR3 loop: CATQLALNTGELFF. The CDR3 DNA follows: TGTGCCACCCAACTAGCGTTGAACACCGGGGAGCTGTTTTTT.

A word on this clonotype: This may stem from a read error, because a much larger clone lies one nucleotide away. The genes are TRBV18 and TRBJ2-7, with TRBD1 identical over 8 bases. The J segment lost 3 bases and the V segment lost 3 bases, leaving 7 bases of the junction unmatched. CDR1 is KGHSH and CDR2 is LQKENI in the germline V gene. CDR3 size: 15 residues. CDR3 bases: TGTGCCAGCTCACCGGGACAGGCGATGGTCTACGAGCAGTACTTC. This translates into CASSPGQAMVYEQYF.

This clonotype was seen a handful of times. The rearrangement uses TRBV7-8 and TRBJ1-1; possibly TRBD1 for D (5 bases). This CDR3 has 15 residues. Germline CDR1 and CDR2: SGHVS and FQNEAQ. V was cut by 1 base and J by 1 base, with 10 bases left in between. The CDR3 region has the DNA TGTGCCAGCAGCTTAGGGTGGGGCCCGAACACTGAAGCTTTCTTT. The encoded protein is CASSLGWGPNTEAFF.